This TCR beta chain was retrieved from a study of blood T cell repertoires in COVID-19. Across the study: Sources were T cells, B-cell-depleted T cells, or PBMCs; the material itself was cDNA or gDNA.

Original handling: Estimation of nucleated cell counts relied on the amplification of reference gene primers. Produced via immunoSEQ multiplex PCR; TCRdb's table is partial and in-frame only. The V and J calls and clone size were taken over from that table, and D and trimming were inferred from the DNA. This table holds around 130,000 clones, around 89% found once. The length of the CDR3 is 15 residues. Germline CDR1 and CDR2: SGHNT and YYREEE (reference sequence). The V gene end was trimmed by 3 bases and the J gene end by 5 bases; junction bases not matched to a gene: 8. The receptor was isolated from a man in his fifties or sixties with active or convalescent COVID-19. Material for sequencing was peripheral blood. The genes are TRBV5-4 and TRBJ2-5; 9 nucleotides agree with TRBD1. The CDR3 spells CASSSTGGVIETQYF. The CDR3 DNA is TGTGCCAGCAGCTCTACAGGGGGCGTGATTGAGACCCAGTACTTC.